This is a list of T cell receptor beta chains from one sample in a study of vaccination effects on CD4 cells after COVID-19. These receptors are not linked to any known antigen. The data were produced by immunoSEQ multiplex PCR, yet TCRdb's version contains in-frame clones alone and is incomplete. The sample has over 50,000 clones, 55% to 85% seen once. Sequencing used CD4+ T cells from PBMCs cultured with HCoV-229E spike peptides, obtained after COVID-19 vaccination. The receptors originated from a human donor who received a COVID-19 vaccine. CDR3s include the opening cysteine and the closing phenylalanine or tryptophan. D genes are given only for firm matches. Clone size is shown for a subset of rows, as once, few, many or a class of expanded clone.

d_gene: TRBD2
abundance: few
j_gene: TRBJ2-5
v_gene: TRBV24-1
CDR3aa: CATSPSGAEETQYF
CDR3nt: TGTGCCACCAGTCCTAGCGGGGCAGAAGAGACCCAGTACTTC

d_gene: NA
abundance: NA
j_gene: TRBJ2-1
v_gene: TRBV29-1
CDR3aa: CSVRGFGDRYNEQFF
CDR3nt: TGCAGCGTTAGGGGCTTCGGGGACCGTTACAATGAGCAGTTCTTC

d_gene: NA
abundance: NA
j_gene: TRBJ2-5
v_gene: TRBV7-7
CDR3aa: CASSLVGPGEGTQETQYF
CDR3nt: TGTGCCAGCAGCTTAGTCGGGCCAGGGGAGGGAACTCAAGAGACCCAGTACTTC

d_gene: NA
abundance: NA
j_gene: TRBJ2-3
v_gene: TRBV19
CDR3aa: CASSMRGPSTDTQYF
CDR3nt: TGTGCCAGTAGTATGAGGGGTCCTAGCACAGATACGCAGTATTTT

d_gene: TRBD1
abundance: NA
j_gene: TRBJ2-1
v_gene: TRBV10-1
CDR3aa: CASSEVGTGAQNEQFF
CDR3nt: TGCGCCAGCAGTGAGGTGGGGACAGGGGCCCAAAATGAGCAGTTCTTC

d_gene: NA
abundance: NA
j_gene: TRBJ1-6
v_gene: TRBV27
CDR3aa: CASSLKGRGYSPLHF
CDR3nt: TGTGCCAGCAGTTTAAAGGGGCGCGGCTATTCACCCCTCCACTTT

d_gene: TRBD1
abundance: NA
j_gene: TRBJ2-1
v_gene: TRBV5-4
CDR3aa: CASSLRYRGRSSNEQFF
CDR3nt: TGTGCCAGCAGCTTGCGTTACAGGGGGCGAAGTAGCAATGAGCAGTTCTTC

d_gene: NA
abundance: NA
j_gene: TRBJ1-2
v_gene: TRBV7-3
CDR3aa: CASSLQTGSDGYTF
CDR3nt: TGTGCCAGCAGCTTACAGACGGGGTCAGATGGCTACACCTTC

d_gene: NA
abundance: NA
j_gene: TRBJ2-2
v_gene: TRBV6-1
CDR3aa: CASSEARPGLAGELFF
CDR3nt: TGTGCCAGCAGTGAAGCGCGACCAGGATTGGCCGGGGAGCTGTTTTTT

d_gene: NA
abundance: NA
j_gene: TRBJ2-3
v_gene: TRBV19
CDR3aa: CASSIRTGLSTDTQYF
CDR3nt: TGTGCCAGTAGTATACGGACTGGGCTAAGCACAGATACGCAGTATTTT

d_gene: TRBD1
abundance: few
j_gene: TRBJ1-5
v_gene: TRBV19
CDR3aa: CASTTKSLRQGPWGNQPQHF
CDR3nt: TGTGCCAGTACTACCAAGTCCCTCCGACAGGGCCCTTGGGGCAATCAGCCCCAGCATTTT

d_gene: TRBD1
abundance: NA
j_gene: TRBJ1-2
v_gene: TRBV29-1
CDR3aa: CSVPLVSGGYGYTF
CDR3nt: TGCAGCGTCCCCTTGGTTTCAGGGGGCTATGGCTACACCTTC

d_gene: NA
abundance: NA
j_gene: TRBJ2-6
v_gene: TRBV7-9
CDR3aa: CASSARQSGANVLTF
CDR3nt: TGTGCCAGCAGCGCCCGACAATCTGGGGCCAACGTCCTGACTTTC

d_gene: NA
abundance: NA
j_gene: TRBJ2-5
v_gene: TRBV24-1
CDR3aa: CATSDLRAGKETQYF
CDR3nt: TGTGCCACCAGTGATTTGAGGGCGGGAAAAGAGACCCAGTACTTC

d_gene: NA
abundance: NA
j_gene: TRBJ2-4
v_gene: TRBV5-1
CDR3aa: CASSPDGTHIQYF
CDR3nt: TGCGCCAGCAGCCCGGACGGCACGCACATTCAGTACTTC

d_gene: TRBD1
abundance: NA
j_gene: TRBJ1-6
v_gene: TRBV19
CDR3aa: CASSIGGQGDSPLHF
CDR3nt: TGTGCCAGTAGTATCGGTGGGCAGGGGGATTCACCCCTCCACTTT

d_gene: NA
abundance: few
j_gene: TRBJ1-4
v_gene: TRBV3-1/TRBV3-2
CDR3aa: CASSQDRRNEKLFF
CDR3nt: TGTGCCAGCAGCCAGGACAGAAGAAATGAAAAACTGTTTTTT

d_gene: NA
abundance: once
j_gene: TRBJ2-3
v_gene: TRBV29-1
CDR3aa: CSVDRTVGDTQYF
CDR3nt: TGCAGCGTTGACAGGACAGTCGGGGATACGCAGTATTTT

d_gene: NA
abundance: NA
j_gene: TRBJ1-1
v_gene: TRBV10-3
CDR3aa: CAISRDTSNTEAFF
CDR3nt: TGTGCCATCAGCCGAGACACTTCAAACACTGAAGCTTTCTTT

d_gene: TRBD1
abundance: few
j_gene: TRBJ1-1
v_gene: TRBV6-6
CDR3aa: CASIKTGVMNTEAFF
CDR3nt: TGTGCCAGCATAAAGACAGGGGTCATGAACACTGAAGCTTTCTTT

d_gene: NA
abundance: NA
j_gene: TRBJ2-4
v_gene: TRBV9
CDR3aa: CASSGTGRLKDIQYF
CDR3nt: TGTGCCAGCAGCGGTACCGGGAGATTAAAGGACATTCAGTACTTC

d_gene: TRBD1
abundance: NA
j_gene: TRBJ1-4
v_gene: TRBV3-1/TRBV3-2
CDR3aa: CASSQVRTGGEKLFF
CDR3nt: TGTGCCAGCAGCCAAGTTAGGACAGGGGGAGAAAAACTGTTTTTT

d_gene: TRBD2
abundance: NA
j_gene: TRBJ2-3
v_gene: TRBV27
CDR3aa: CASSLETSFTDTQYF
CDR3nt: TGTGCCAGCAGTTTAGAGACTAGCTTCACAGATACGCAGTATTTT

d_gene: NA
abundance: few
j_gene: TRBJ2-3
v_gene: TRBV24-1
CDR3aa: CATSDLPGLDTQYF
CDR3nt: TGTGCCACCAGTGATTTGCCTGGGTTAGATACGCAGTATTTT

d_gene: TRBD1
abundance: few
j_gene: TRBJ1-5
v_gene: TRBV6-5
CDR3aa: CASCQPTGVEPQHF
CDR3nt: TGTGCCAGCTGCCAACCGACAGGGGTCGAACCCCAGCATTTT

d_gene: NA
abundance: once
j_gene: TRBJ2-2
v_gene: TRBV6-4
CDR3aa: CASSDSRAGELFF
CDR3nt: TGTGCCAGCAGTGACTCAAGGGCCGGGGAGCTGTTTTTT

d_gene: NA
abundance: few
j_gene: TRBJ1-1
v_gene: TRBV7-3
CDR3aa: CASSLTPTNTEAFF
CDR3nt: TGTGCCAGCAGCTTAACTCCGACGAACACTGAAGCTTTCTTT

d_gene: NA
abundance: NA
j_gene: TRBJ1-2
v_gene: TRBV7-2
CDR3aa: CASSAYRGDYGYTF
CDR3nt: TGTGCCAGCAGCGCATATAGGGGGGACTATGGCTACACCTTC

d_gene: NA
abundance: NA
j_gene: TRBJ2-5
v_gene: TRBV2
CDR3aa: CASSGRGTGQETQYF
CDR3nt: TGTGCCAGCAGTGGAAGGGGGACGGGTCAAGAGACCCAGTACTTC

d_gene: TRBD1
abundance: NA
j_gene: TRBJ1-1
v_gene: TRBV19
CDR3aa: CASSSGTGQEAFF
CDR3nt: TGTGCCAGTAGTTCCGGGACAGGACAGGAAGCTTTCTTT

d_gene: NA
abundance: NA
j_gene: TRBJ2-3
v_gene: TRBV7-3
CDR3aa: CASSPGLGVTDTQYF
CDR3nt: TGTGCCAGCAGCCCGGGACTTGGAGTCACAGATACGCAGTATTTT

d_gene: NA
abundance: few
j_gene: TRBJ1-6
v_gene: TRBV18
CDR3aa: CASSQDGKNSPLHF
CDR3nt: TGTGCCAGCTCACAGGACGGGAAGAATTCACCCCTCCACTTT

d_gene: NA
abundance: once
j_gene: TRBJ2-1
v_gene: TRBV24-1
CDR3aa: CATSGTGLANEQFF
CDR3nt: TGTGCCACCAGTGGTACAGGGTTAGCGAATGAGCAGTTCTTC

d_gene: TRBD1
abundance: NA
j_gene: TRBJ1-4
v_gene: TRBV12-3/TRBV12-4
CDR3aa: CASRTGFEKLFF
CDR3nt: TGTGCCAGCAGGACAGGGTTTGAAAAACTGTTTTTT

d_gene: TRBD2
abundance: NA
j_gene: TRBJ2-5
v_gene: TRBV6-1
CDR3aa: CASSEWGLAASQETQYF
CDR3nt: TGTGCCAGCAGTGAGTGGGGACTAGCAGCTTCCCAAGAGACCCAGTACTTC

d_gene: NA
abundance: NA
j_gene: TRBJ2-1
v_gene: TRBV25-1
CDR3aa: CASSESTGPTYNEQFF
CDR3nt: TGTGCCAGCAGTGAAAGTACCGGGCCTACCTACAATGAGCAGTTCTTC

d_gene: TRBD1
abundance: NA
j_gene: TRBJ2-2
v_gene: TRBV4-1
CDR3aa: CASSSYRGITTGELFF
CDR3nt: TGCGCCAGCAGCTCTTACAGGGGTATAACCACCGGGGAGCTGTTTTTT

d_gene: NA
abundance: NA
j_gene: TRBJ2-1
v_gene: TRBV5-4
CDR3aa: CASSLRGKNEQFF
CDR3nt: TGTGCCAGCAGCTTACGGGGAAAAAATGAGCAGTTCTTC

d_gene: TRBD1
abundance: NA
j_gene: TRBJ2-2
v_gene: TRBV5-1
CDR3aa: CASSSDRVGTGELFF
CDR3nt: TGCGCCAGCAGCAGCGACAGGGTAGGGACCGGGGAGCTGTTTTTT